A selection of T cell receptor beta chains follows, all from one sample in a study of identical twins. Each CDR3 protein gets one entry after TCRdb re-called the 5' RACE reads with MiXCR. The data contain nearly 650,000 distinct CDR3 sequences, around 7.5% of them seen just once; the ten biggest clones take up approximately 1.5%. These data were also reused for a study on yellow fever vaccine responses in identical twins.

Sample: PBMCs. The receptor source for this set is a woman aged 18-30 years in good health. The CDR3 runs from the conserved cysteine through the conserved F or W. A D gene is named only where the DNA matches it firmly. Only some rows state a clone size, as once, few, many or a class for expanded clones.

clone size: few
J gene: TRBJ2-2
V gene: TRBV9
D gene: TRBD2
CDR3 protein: CASSGSGSGTGELFF
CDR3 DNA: TGTGCCAGCAGCGGTAGCGGGAGTGGGACCGGGGAGCTGTTTTTT

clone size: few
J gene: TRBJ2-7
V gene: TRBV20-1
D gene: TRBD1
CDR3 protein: CSAMDRGLNEQYF
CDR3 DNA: TGCAGTGCTATGGACAGGGGGTTGAACGAGCAGTACTTC

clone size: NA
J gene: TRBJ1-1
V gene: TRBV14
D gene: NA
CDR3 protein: CAPSRHSNTEAFF
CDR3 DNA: TGTGCCCCGAGCCGCCATTCGAACACTGAAGCTTTCTTT

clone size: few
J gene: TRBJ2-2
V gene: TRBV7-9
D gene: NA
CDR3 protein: CASSSKPGTDTGELFF
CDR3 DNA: TGTGCCAGCAGCTCTAAACCCGGGACCGACACCGGGGAGCTGTTTTTT

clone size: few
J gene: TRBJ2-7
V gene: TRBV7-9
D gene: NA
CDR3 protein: CASSRGPSYEQYF
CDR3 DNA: TGTGCCAGCAGCAGGGGACCATCCTACGAGCAGTACTTC

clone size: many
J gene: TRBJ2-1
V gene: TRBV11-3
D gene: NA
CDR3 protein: CASSLENEQFF
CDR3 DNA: TGTGCCAGCAGCTTAGAAAATGAGCAGTTCTTC

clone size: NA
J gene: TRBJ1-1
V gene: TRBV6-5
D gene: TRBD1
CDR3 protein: CASSSTGLWTEAFF
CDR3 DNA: TGTGCCAGCAGTTCGACAGGGTTGTGGACTGAAGCTTTCTTT

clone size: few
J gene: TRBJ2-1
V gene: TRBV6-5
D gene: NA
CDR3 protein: CASSYSTKRDTYNEQFF
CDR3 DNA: TGTGCCAGCAGTTACTCGACAAAAAGGGACACCTACAATGAGCAGTTCTTC

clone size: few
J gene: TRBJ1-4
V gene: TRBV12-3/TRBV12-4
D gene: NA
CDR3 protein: CASSLSRPQPLFF
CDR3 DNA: TGTGCCAGCAGTTTGAGTCGCCCCCAGCCACTGTTTTTT

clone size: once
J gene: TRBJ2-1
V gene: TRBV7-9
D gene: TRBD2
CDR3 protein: CANSLAGTGEQFF
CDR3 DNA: TGTGCCAACTCACTAGCGGGGACAGGCGAGCAGTTCTTC

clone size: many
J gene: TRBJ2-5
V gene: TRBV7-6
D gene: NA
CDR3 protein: CASSLVRGWETQYF
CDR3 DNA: TGTGCCAGCAGCTTAGTGAGGGGTTGGGAGACCCAGTACTTC

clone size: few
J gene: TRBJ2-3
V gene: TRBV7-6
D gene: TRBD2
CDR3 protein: CASSQGLAGGVADTQYF
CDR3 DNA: TGTGCCAGCAGCCAAGGACTAGCGGGAGGTGTAGCAGATACGCAGTATTTT

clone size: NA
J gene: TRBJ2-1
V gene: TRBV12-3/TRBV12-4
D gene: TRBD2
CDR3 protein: CASSPQLAGENEQFF
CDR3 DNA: TGTGCCAGCAGTCCTCAACTAGCGGGGGAGAATGAGCAGTTCTTC

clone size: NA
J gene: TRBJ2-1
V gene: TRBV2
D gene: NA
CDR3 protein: CASSQAGVSGNEQFF
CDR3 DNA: TGTGCCAGCAGTCAGGCAGGGGTGTCTGGGAATGAGCAGTTCTTC

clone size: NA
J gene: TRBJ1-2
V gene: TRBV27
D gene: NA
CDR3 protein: CASSSDGRYGYTF
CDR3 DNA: TGTGCCAGCAGTTCGGACGGCCGATATGGCTACACCTTC